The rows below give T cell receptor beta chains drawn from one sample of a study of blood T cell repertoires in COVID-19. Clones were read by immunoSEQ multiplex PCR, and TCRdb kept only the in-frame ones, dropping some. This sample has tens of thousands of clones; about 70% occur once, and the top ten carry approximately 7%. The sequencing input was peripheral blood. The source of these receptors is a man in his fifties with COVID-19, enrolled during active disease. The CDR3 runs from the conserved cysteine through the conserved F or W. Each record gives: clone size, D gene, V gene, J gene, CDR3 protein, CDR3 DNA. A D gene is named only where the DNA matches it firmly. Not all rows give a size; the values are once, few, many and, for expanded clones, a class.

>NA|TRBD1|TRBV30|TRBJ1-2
CAWGQGSYGYTF
TGTGCCTGGGGACAGGGGAGCTATGGCTACACCTTC
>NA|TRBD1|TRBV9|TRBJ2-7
CASSVGTGSHEQYF
TGTGCCAGCAGCGTGGGGACAGGGTCCCACGAGCAGTACTTC
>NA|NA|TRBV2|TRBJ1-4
CASSEPGNEKLFF
TGTGCCAGCAGTGAGCCAGGGAATGAAAAACTGTTTTTT
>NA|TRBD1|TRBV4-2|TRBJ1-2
CASSQGTDRGGYTF
TGTGCCAGCAGCCAAGGAACCGACAGGGGCGGCTACACCTTC
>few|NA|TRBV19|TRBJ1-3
CASSILDGGGNTIYF
TGTGCCAGTAGTATCCTCGACGGGGGAGGAAACACCATATATTTT
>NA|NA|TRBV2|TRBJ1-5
CASSEFGEEGQPQHF
TGTGCCAGCAGTGAGTTCGGCGAGGAGGGTCAGCCCCAGCATTTT
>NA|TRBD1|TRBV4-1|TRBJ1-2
CASRASEGARGYTF
TGCGCCAGCAGGGCCAGTGAGGGGGCGCGGGGCTACACCTTC
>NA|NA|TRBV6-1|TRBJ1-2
CASSEFRGERGYTF
TGTGCCAGCAGTGAGTTCAGGGGTGAGCGTGGCTACACCTTC
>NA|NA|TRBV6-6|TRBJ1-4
CASAYSGVGEKLFF
TGTGCCAGCGCCTATTCAGGGGTGGGTGAAAAACTGTTTTTT
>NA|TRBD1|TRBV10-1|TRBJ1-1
CASSSGGFAEAFF
TGCGCCAGCAGTTCAGGGGGCTTTGCTGAAGCTTTCTTT
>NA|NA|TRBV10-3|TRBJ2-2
CAISRAQGTGELFF
TGTGCCATCAGTCGAGCCCAGGGAACCGGGGAGCTGTTTTTT
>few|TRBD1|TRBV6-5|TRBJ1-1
CASRKQGDLEAFF
TGTGCCAGCAGAAAGCAGGGGGACTTGGAAGCTTTCTTT
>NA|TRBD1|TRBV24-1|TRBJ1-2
CATSDRGQLYGYTF
TGTGCCACCAGTGACAGGGGGCAACTCTATGGCTACACCTTC